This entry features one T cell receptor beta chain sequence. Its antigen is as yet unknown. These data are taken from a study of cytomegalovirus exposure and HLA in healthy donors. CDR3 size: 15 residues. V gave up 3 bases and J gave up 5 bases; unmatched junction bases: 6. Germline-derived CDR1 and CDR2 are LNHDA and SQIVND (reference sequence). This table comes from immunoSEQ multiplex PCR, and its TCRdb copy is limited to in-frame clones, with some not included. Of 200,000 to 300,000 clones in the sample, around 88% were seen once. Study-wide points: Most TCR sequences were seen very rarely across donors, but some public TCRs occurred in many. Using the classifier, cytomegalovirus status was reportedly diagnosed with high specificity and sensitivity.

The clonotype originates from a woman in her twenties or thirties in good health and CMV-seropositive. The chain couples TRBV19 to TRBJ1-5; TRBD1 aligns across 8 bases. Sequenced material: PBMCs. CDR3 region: CASSIIGQGDQPQHF. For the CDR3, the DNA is TGTGCCAGTAGTATCATAGGACAGGGAGATCAGCCCCAGCATTTT.